A selection of T cell receptor beta chains follows, all from one sample in a study of Tregs in tolerant kidney transplant recipients. Measured with immunoSEQ multiplex PCR; TCRdb has only the in-frame clones, and not every one. The data hold under 300,000 clones, with about 80% observed a single time. The sample comprised CD4+ T cells from blood. These receptors were taken from a human donor in good health. The CDR3 runs from the conserved cysteine through the conserved F or W. The D gene is left open where the match is weak. Clone size is stated in some rows and not others, as once, few, many or a class when expanded.

clone_size	d_call	j_call	v_call	cdr3_aa	cdr3_nt
-	TRBD2	TRBJ2-1	TRBV11-2	CASSLRLAGSRIYNEQFF	TGTGCCAGCAGCCTAAGACTAGCGGGGTCTCGGATCTACAATGAGCAGTTCTTC
few	-	TRBJ1-1	TRBV6-5	CASSYPGHATEAFF	TGTGCCAGCAGTTACCCGGGACATGCCACTGAAGCTTTCTTT
-	-	TRBJ2-7	TRBV7-3	CASSLTPGPEQYF	TGTGCCAGCAGCTTAACGCCGGGGCCCGAGCAGTACTTC
-	-	TRBJ2-1	TRBV5-1	CASSLDLGGYEQFF	TGCGCCAGCAGCTTGGATCTAGGAGGGTATGAGCAGTTCTTC
once	-	TRBJ1-5	TRBV28	CASSLKGWGQGGNQPQHF	TGTGCCAGCAGTCTAAAAGGTTGGGGGCAGGGAGGCAATCAGCCCCAGCATTTT
-	-	TRBJ1-2	TRBV15	CATSRVGVLTYGYTF	TGTGCCACCAGCAGAGTAGGAGTTCTAACCTATGGCTACACCTTC
once	-	TRBJ2-7	TRBV29-1	CSVDSGYEQYF	TGCAGCGTTGATTCAGGCTACGAGCAGTACTTC
-	TRBD2	TRBJ2-2	TRBV11-3	CASSLGLAGPRELFF	TGTGCCAGCAGCTTAGGACTAGCGGGCCCCCGGGAGCTGTTTTTT
once	TRBD1	TRBJ2-5	TRBV9	CASSGQGLETQYF	TGTGCCAGCAGTGGACAGGGTCTAGAGACCCAGTACTTC
few	-	TRBJ1-2	TRBV5-6	CASTGGGLWVGDYGYTF	TGTGCCAGCACCGGCGGGGGCCTTTGGGTTGGCGACTATGGCTACACCTTC
-	-	TRBJ1-5	TRBV6-5	CASRPTGKDQPQHF	TGTGCCAGCAGACCTACAGGGAAGGATCAGCCCCAGCATTTT
-	TRBD1	TRBJ1-1	TRBV6-1	CASRRDRGTEAFF	TGTGCCAGCAGGCGGGACAGGGGCACTGAAGCTTTCTTT
once	TRBD2	TRBJ2-3	TRBV2	CASKKVGGPTDTQYF	TGTGCCAGCAAGAAGGTGGGAGGGCCTACAGATACGCAGTATTTT
-	-	TRBJ1-3	TRBV12-5	CASGLVRAGENTIYF	TGTGCTAGTGGTTTGGTCAGGGCAGGGGAGAACACCATATATTTT
-	-	TRBJ2-7	TRBV30	CAWSGVSYEQYF	TGTGCCTGGAGTGGGGTTTCCTACGAGCAGTACTTC
-	-	TRBJ1-1	TRBV13	CASRGFWGANTEAFF	TGTGCCAGCAGAGGGTTCTGGGGGGCGAACACTGAAGCTTTCTTT
few	-	TRBJ1-2	TRBV19	CASSKGSDYGYTF	TGTGCCAGTAGTAAGGGCAGCGACTATGGCTACACCTTC
-	-	TRBJ1-6	TRBV2	CASSEEANYNSPLHF	TGTGCCAGCAGTGAAGAGGCGAACTATAATTCACCCCTCCACTTT
-	-	TRBJ1-4	TRBV5-6	CASSLLGAGEKLFF	TGTGCCAGCAGCTTGTTAGGGGCGGGTGAAAAACTGTTTTTT
-	-	TRBJ1-5	TRBV7-3	CASSRGGQPQHF	TGTGCCAGCAGCCGGGGGGGACAGCCCCAGCATTTT
-	-	TRBJ1-1	TRBV5-8	CASSWDRRENTEAFF	TGTGCCAGCAGCTGGGACCGGCGAGAGAACACTGAAGCTTTCTTT
-	TRBD1	TRBJ1-2	TRBV5-1	CASSWDRVHYGYTF	TGCGCCAGCAGCTGGGACAGGGTGCACTATGGCTACACCTTC
-	-	TRBJ2-1	TRBV6-1	CASSEVAASYNEQFF	TGTGCCAGCAGTGAGGTAGCGGCATCCTACAATGAGCAGTTCTTC
once	TRBD1	TRBJ2-4	TRBV27	CASSSPDRVNIQYF	TGTGCCAGCAGTTCCCCGGACAGGGTGAACATTCAGTACTTC
-	-	TRBJ1-1	TRBV11-2	CASSFSDSMNTEAFF	TGTGCCAGCAGCTTTTCGGACAGTATGAACACTGAAGCTTTCTTT
-	-	TRBJ2-7	TRBV5-1	CASSLGGGPPYEQYF	TGCGCCAGCAGCTTGGGTGGGGGGCCTCCCTACGAGCAGTACTTC
-	-	TRBJ2-7	TRBV12-2	CASRSPRERSYEQYF	TGTGCAAGTCGCTCCCCCCGGGAACGGTCCTACGAGCAGTACTTC
-	TRBD1	TRBJ1-5	TRBV6-5	CASSSDRGSNQPQHF	TGTGCCAGCAGTTCGGACAGGGGGAGCAATCAGCCCCAGCATTTT
-	-	TRBJ1-2	TRBV6-5	CASSVGVRSYGYTF	TGTGCCAGCAGTGTCGGAGTACGGAGCTATGGCTACACCTTC
once	-	TRBJ2-7	TRBV6-5	CASSRTRSNEQYF	TGTGCCAGCAGCCGAACTAGAAGCAACGAGCAGTACTTC
few	-	TRBJ2-5	TRBV7-3	CASSLESGKTQYF	TGTGCCAGCAGCTTAGAGAGCGGCAAGACCCAGTACTTC
-	TRBD1	TRBJ2-3	TRBV9	CASSETGTEDTQYF	TGTGCCAGCAGCGAGACCGGGACAGAAGATACGCAGTATTTT
-	-	TRBJ2-5	TRBV18	CASSPPGKTQYF	TGTGCCAGCTCACCACCTGGAAAGACCCAGTACTTC
-	-	TRBJ2-3	TRBV18	CASSRNAGTSTDTQYF	TGTGCCAGCTCACGCAATGCAGGGACTAGCACAGATACGCAGTATTTT
-	-	TRBJ2-3	TRBV7-2	CASSRGHGTDTQYF	TGTGCCAGCAGCCGGGGACACGGCACAGATACGCAGTATTTT
-	-	TRBJ2-3	TRBV29-1	CSGMSGTDTQYF	TGCAGCGGCATGTCGGGCACAGATACGCAGTATTTT
-	TRBD1	TRBJ2-7	TRBV6-5	CASTGQAYEQYF	TGTGCCAGTACGGGACAGGCCTACGAGCAGTACTTC
-	-	TRBJ1-1	TRBV19	CASLLSPRPGRSPLLTEAFF	TGTGCCAGTTTATTGTCGCCCAGGCCAGGACGCTCCCCACTGCTCACTGAAGCTTTCTTT
-	TRBD1	TRBJ1-5	TRBV6-6	CASSYLKGTGGQPQHF	TGTGCCAGCAGTTACCTCAAGGGGACAGGGGGGCAGCCCCAGCATTTT
-	-	TRBJ2-1	TRBV5-1	CASSSERRGENEQFF	TGCGCCAGCAGCTCCGAACGGCGAGGGGAGAATGAGCAGTTCTTC
-	-	TRBJ2-1	TRBV7-9	CASTPPGVRGSYNEQFF	TGTGCCAGCACCCCTCCGGGAGTGCGCGGAAGTTACAATGAGCAGTTCTTC
-	-	TRBJ2-5	TRBV9	CASSELGETQYF	TGTGCCAGCAGCGAGCTTGGGGAGACCCAGTACTTC
few	-	TRBJ1-3	TRBV5-6	CASSSGSGNTIYF	TGTGCCAGCAGTTCAGGGTCTGGAAACACCATATATTTT
-	-	TRBJ2-5	TRBV10-3	CASAGQETQYF	TGTGCCTCAGCAGGGCAAGAGACCCAGTACTTC
-	-	TRBJ1-4	TRBV6-5	CASDNVGKLFF	TGTGCCAGTGATAATGTTGGAAAACTGTTTTTT
-	-	TRBJ1-4	TRBV4-1	CASSQATVSEKLFF	TGCGCCAGCAGCCAAGCTACAGTCAGTGAAAAACTGTTTTTT
-	-	TRBJ2-1	TRBV7-3	CASSPQGYRSVNEQFF	TGTGCCAGCAGCCCCCAGGGCTACAGGAGTGTTAATGAGCAGTTCTTC
few	-	TRBJ1-6	TRBV4-1	CASSPRQRGVNSPLHF	TGCGCCAGCAGCCCCCGACAGAGAGGAGTTAATTCACCCCTCCACTTT
-	TRBD1	TRBJ2-5	TRBV15	CATRRGRETQYF	TGTGCCACCAGAAGGGGGCGGGAGACCCAGTACTTC
-	-	TRBJ1-1	TRBV12-5	CASGLGQGFPNTEAFF	TGTGCTAGTGGTTTGGGGCAGGGGTTCCCGAACACTGAAGCTTTCTTT
once	-	TRBJ2-7	TRBV5-4	CASSYQQGKEQYF	TGTGCCAGCAGCTACCAACAGGGTAAGGAGCAGTACTTC
-	-	TRBJ1-2	TRBV6-5	CASREGANYGYTF	TGTGCCAGCAGAGAGGGAGCTAACTATGGCTACACCTTC
-	TRBD2	TRBJ2-5	TRBV5-1	CASSRRLAGGRTEETQYF	TGCGCCAGCAGCCGCCGACTAGCGGGGGGCCGGACGGAAGAGACCCAGTACTTC